The following is a T cell receptor beta chain sequence with its context. No antigen is known for it. This specimen belongs to a study of shared clonotypes between healthy human individuals. Study as a whole: Per donor, CD8 memory used one plate, CD8 naive used two, CD4 memory used three and CD4 naive used three.

General observations from the study: Generally, naive subsets came out with larger estimated richness than memory subsets. With few donors, the genetic and exposure-history diversity represented was limited.

V lost 4 bases to trimming and J lost 3 bases; unmatched junction nucleotides: 1. The CDR3 has 15 amino acids. Looked up from germline, CDR1 is SGHDN and CDR2 is FVKESK. Sorted-subset replicate PCR reactions contained roughly 200 ng DNA, corresponding to approximately 30,000 T cell genomes. TCRdb's table, derived via immunoSEQ multiplex PCR, lists solely in-frame clones and lacks some. The sample lists 2.3 million or so clones; roughly 93% were seen once. This clonotype originated in a man aged 18-30 years in good health. Some clones in this sample may be carry-over from other donors' samples. The sample comprised naive CD4+ T cells from PBMCs. The subset: CD45RA+ positively selected. The rearrangement uses TRBV14 and TRBJ2-7; TRBD2 agrees at 15 bases. CDR3 region: CASSRTSGRVYEQYF. The CDR3 DNA sequence: TGTGCCAGCAGCCGGACTAGCGGGAGGGTCTACGAGCAGTACTTC.